This TCR beta chain was recorded in a study of blood T cell repertoires in COVID-19. Across the study: From the United States, Italy and Spain came samples of acute and convalescent COVID-19. Nucleic acid was either cDNA or gDNA, and it came from T cells, B-cell-depleted T cells, or PBMCs.

The authors' processing: Amplification from reference gene primers served as the basis for estimated nucleated cell counts. Here immunoSEQ multiplex PCR was the method, and the copy in TCRdb shows in-frame clones only, minus some. The V and J calls and clone size were taken over from that table, and D and trimming were inferred from the DNA. The table includes some 97,000 clones, approximately 86% detected once. This CDR3 comprises 15 residues. V shed 6 bases, J shed 2 bases, and the junction held 7 bases outside the gene matches. Germline values: CDR1 LNHDA, CDR2 SQIVND (reference sequence). This TCR was sampled from a woman aged 60-70 years with acute or convalescent COVID-19. The chain links TRBV19 to TRBJ2-1; TRBD1 matches at 7 bases. Material for sequencing was peripheral blood. CDR3 nucleotide sequence: TGTGCCAGTAGCCCTGGCAGGGGGACCTACAATGAGCAGTTCTTC. This sequence encodes CASSPGRGTYNEQFF.